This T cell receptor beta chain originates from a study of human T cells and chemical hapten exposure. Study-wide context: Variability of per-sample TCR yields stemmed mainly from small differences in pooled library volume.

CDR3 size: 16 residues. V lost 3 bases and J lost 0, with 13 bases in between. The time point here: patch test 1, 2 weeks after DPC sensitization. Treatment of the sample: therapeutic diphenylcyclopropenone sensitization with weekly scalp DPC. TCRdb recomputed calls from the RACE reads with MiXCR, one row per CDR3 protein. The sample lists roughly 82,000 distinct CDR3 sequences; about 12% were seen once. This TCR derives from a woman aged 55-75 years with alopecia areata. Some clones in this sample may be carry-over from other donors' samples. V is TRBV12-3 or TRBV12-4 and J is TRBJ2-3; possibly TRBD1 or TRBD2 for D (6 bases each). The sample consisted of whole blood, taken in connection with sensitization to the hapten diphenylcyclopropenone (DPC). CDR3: CASSFYGGRSTDTQYF. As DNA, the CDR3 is TGTGCCAGCAGTTTTTACGGGGGCCGGAGCACAGATACGCAGTATTTT.